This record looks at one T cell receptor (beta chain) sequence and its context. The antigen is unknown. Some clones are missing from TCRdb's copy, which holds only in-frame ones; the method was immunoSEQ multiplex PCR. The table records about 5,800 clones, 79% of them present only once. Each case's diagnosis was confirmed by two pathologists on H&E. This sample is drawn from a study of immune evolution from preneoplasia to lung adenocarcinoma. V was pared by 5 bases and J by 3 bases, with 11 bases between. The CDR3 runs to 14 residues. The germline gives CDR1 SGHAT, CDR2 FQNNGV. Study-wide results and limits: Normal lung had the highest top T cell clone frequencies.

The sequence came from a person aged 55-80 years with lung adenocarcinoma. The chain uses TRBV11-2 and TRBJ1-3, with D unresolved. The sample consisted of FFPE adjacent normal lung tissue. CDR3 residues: CASSPGAGGNTIYF. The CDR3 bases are TGTGCCAGCAGCCCCGGTGCCGGTGGAAACACCATATATTTT.